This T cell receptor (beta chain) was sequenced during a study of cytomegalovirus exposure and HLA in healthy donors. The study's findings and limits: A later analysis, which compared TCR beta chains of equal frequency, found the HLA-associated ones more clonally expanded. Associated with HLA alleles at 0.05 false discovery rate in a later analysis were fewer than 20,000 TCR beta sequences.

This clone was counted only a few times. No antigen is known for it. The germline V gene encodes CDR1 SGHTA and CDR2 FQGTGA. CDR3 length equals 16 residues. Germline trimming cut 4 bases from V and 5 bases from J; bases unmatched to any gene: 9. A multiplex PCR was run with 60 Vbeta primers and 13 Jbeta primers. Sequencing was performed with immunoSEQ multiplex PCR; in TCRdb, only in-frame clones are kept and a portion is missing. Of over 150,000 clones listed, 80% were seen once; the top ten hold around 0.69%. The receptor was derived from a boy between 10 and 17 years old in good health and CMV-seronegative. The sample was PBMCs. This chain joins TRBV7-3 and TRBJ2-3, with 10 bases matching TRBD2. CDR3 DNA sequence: TGTGCCAGCAGCTCCGCGACGGCTAGCGGGGGAGATACGCAGTATTTT. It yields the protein CASSSATASGGDTQYF.